Each of the 17 T cell receptor beta chains below was sequenced from the same sample in a study of OX40 agonist ivuxolimab in advanced cancers. Produced via immunoSEQ multiplex PCR; TCRdb's table is partial and in-frame only. The data contain tens of thousands of clones, 65% to 85% of them singletons. The sample consisted of CD4+ or CD8+ T cells sorted from blood, taken in a trial of the OX40 agonist ivuxolimab. Receptors were obtained from an adult with an advanced solid tumor such as melanoma, head and neck, liver or kidney cancer.

The V and J genes are TRBV29-1 and TRBJ2-1; 10 nucleotides align to TRBD2. The CDR3 totals 15 residues. Trimming cost V 4 bases and J 3 bases; bases outside gene matches: 6. Germline CDR1 reads SQVTM; CDR2 reads ANQGSEA. CDR3 sequence reads: CSVGSGGARYNEQFF. The CDR3 nucleotides read TGCAGCGTTGGCAGCGGGGGGGCCCGCTACAATGAGCAGTTCTTC.

CDR3 loop: CASSQAGVGTNEKLFF. For the CDR3, the DNA is TGTGCCAGCAGCCAAGCTGGGGTAGGAACTAATGAAAAACTGTTTTTT. V usage is TRBV14 and J usage is TRBJ1-4, with D uncertain. The V end lost 1 base, the J end lost 1 base, and 10 bases lay between the germline ends. Germline-derived CDR1 and CDR2 are SGHDN and FVKESK. The CDR3 is 16 amino acids.

This clone came up once. The chain employs TRBV19 and TRBJ1-5; TRBD1 might be the D (6 bases). CDR1 and CDR2 (germline): LNHDA, SQIVND (reference sequence). The CDR3 loop spans 16 amino acids. Trimming left V 6 bases short and J 2 bases short, with 17 bases between. The CDR3 bases are TGTGCCAGTAGGGACCCCAGGGGAATCGGCAATCAGCCCCAGCATTTT. Translating gives CASRDPRGIGNQPQHF.

Points on this clone: One end of the junction is discordant with germline, which a read error may explain. This chain joins TRBV10-3 and TRBJ2-1; weak D call: TRBD1 (5 bases). The CDR3 loop spans 12 amino acids. The germline V gene encodes CDR1 ENHRY and CDR2 SYGVKD. CDR3 residues: CASGPRENEQFF. The CDR3 DNA reads as TGCGCGTCAGGGCCAAGGGAAAATGAGCAGTTCTTC.

This chain joins TRBV5-1 and TRBJ2-5; D is possibly TRBD1 (7 bases). CDR1 is SGHRS and CDR2 is YFSETQ in the germline V gene. V lost 4 bases to trimming and J lost 4 bases, with 17 bases between them. The CDR3 contains 15 residues. CDR3 region: CASSTWAGQLETQYF. For the CDR3, the DNA is TGCGCCAGCAGCACCTGGGCGGGACAGTTAGAGACCCAGTACTTC.

V gene TRBV5-1 combines with J gene TRBJ2-3; D is uncertain. This CDR3 has 18 amino acids. Trimming took off 0 bases at V and 0 bases at J, with 17 bases between the two ends. The germline V gene encodes CDR1 SGHRS and CDR2 YFSETQ. The CDR3 region has the DNA TGCGCCAGCAGCTTGGGGGGTTACGGCGCTGCTAGCACAGATACGCAGTATTTT. Its protein product is CASSLGGYGAASTDTQYF.

This chain links TRBV6-5 with TRBJ2-7; perhaps TRBD2 as D (6 bases). This CDR3 spans 14 amino acids. The V gene's germline CDR1 is MNHEY and CDR2 SVGAGI. V was trimmed by 4 bases and J by 4 bases, leaving 14 bases between them. CDR3 nucleotide sequence: TGTGCCAGCAGTTCCGGAGCCAGCGGGTACGAGCAGTACTTC. It translates to CASSSGASGYEQYF.

The chain couples TRBV30 to TRBJ1-5; 7 bases are shared with TRBD1. CDR3 size: 18 residues. Germline V gene data show CDR1 as GTSNPN and CDR2 as SVGIG (reference sequence). The V and J ends lost 3 bases and 0 bases, in that order; junction bases with no gene match: 14. The CDR3 sequence is CAWRSPGQSYYSNQPQHF. CDR3 in DNA: TGTGCCTGGAGATCTCCGGGACAGAGTTACTATAGCAATCAGCCCCAGCATTTT.

The rearrangement links TRBV2 to TRBJ2-7, with 8 bases that match TRBD2. Trimming took 4 bases from V and 6 from J; bases not matched to a gene: 8. CDR1 and CDR2 (germline): SNHLY, FYNNEI. CDR3 length: 14 amino acids. Here the CDR3 DNA reads TGTGCCAGCAGTGGGGCCCTAGCGGGTGTCGAGCAGTACTTC. Its translation: CASSGALAGVEQYF.

This chain links TRBV9 with TRBJ1-1; D uncertain. Per the germline V gene, CDR1 is SGDLS and CDR2 is YYNGEE. CDR3 size: 14 residues. Trimming pared 0 bases from V and 6 bases from J, leaving 12 bases between. CDR3 region: CASSVVLSASEAFF. The CDR3 DNA sequence: TGTGCCAGCAGCGTAGTTCTCTCGGCATCTGAAGCTTTCTTT.

This clone was recorded a few times. The CDR3 DNA follows: TGTGCCAGCAAAAGGGGTTCTGATAATTCACCCCTCCACTTT. This translates into CASKRGSDNSPLHF. The chain couples TRBV6-5 to TRBJ1-6; possible D gene TRBD1, 5 bases. Trimming removed 7 bases at V and 5 bases at J, with 12 bases between. The CDR3 is 14 amino acids. CDR1 and CDR2 from the germline V gene are MNHEY and SVGAGI.

The V and J genes are TRBV11-2 and TRBJ2-1; D may match TRBD1 or TRBD2 (5 bases each). The CDR3 loop spans 15 amino acids. V was cut by 7 bases and J by 5 bases, with 18 bases left in between. The germline CDR1 and CDR2 sequences are SGHAT and FQNNGV. CDR3 protein: CASTLQRGPNNEQFF. The CDR3 nucleotides are TGTGCCAGCACCCTCCAGAGGGGCCCTAACAATGAGCAGTTCTTC.

The chain couples TRBV5-4 to TRBJ2-3; D remains unclear. There are 14 residues in the CDR3. Trimming removed 0 bases at V and 0 bases at J, with 5 bases between. CDR1 is SGHNT and CDR2 is YYREEE in the germline V gene (reference sequence). The CDR3 region has the DNA TGTGCCAGCAGCTTGGACCTTAGCACAGATACGCAGTATTTT. Protein sequence: CASSLDLSTDTQYF.

The rearrangement joins TRBV6-5 to TRBJ2-3; 12 positions match TRBD2. V shed 4 bases and J 2 bases; nucleotides not matched to a gene: 4. Germline V gene data show CDR1 as MNHEY and CDR2 as SVGAGI. The CDR3 extends over 16 amino acids. Here the CDR3 DNA reads TGTGCCAGCAGTTTTTCTAGCGGGGGGGCCACAGATACGCAGTATTTT. This sequence encodes CASSFSSGGATDTQYF.

CDR3 nucleotides: TGTGCCAGCAGATCCAATCTTGTAGATACGCAGTATTTT. This gives the protein CASRSNLVDTQYF. The chain recombines TRBV11-2 with TRBJ2-3; unclear D gene. Looked up from germline, CDR1 is SGHAT and CDR2 is FQNNGV. Trimming took 6 bases from V and 5 from J, leaving 12 bases between them. The CDR3 runs 13 residues.

The J gene is TRBJ2-2, the V gene TRBV30; D gene ambiguous. V lost 0 bases to trimming and J lost 1 base, with 6 bases between them. The germline CDR1 and CDR2 sequences are GTSNPN and SVGIG (reference sequence). The CDR3 totals 14 residues. This CDR3 reads CAWSVWLNTGELFF. In DNA form, the CDR3 reads TGTGCCTGGAGTGTATGGCTGAACACCGGGGAGCTGTTTTTT.

The chain carries TRBV9 and TRBJ2-3; D is ambiguous. Germline-derived CDR1 and CDR2 are SGDLS and YYNGEE. The CDR3 loop spans 14 amino acids. V shed 0 bases and J shed 2 bases, with 7 bases lying between them. CDR3: CASSVGTITDTQYF. CDR3 bases: TGTGCCAGCAGCGTAGGAACTATCACAGATACGCAGTATTTT.